Listed here are 26 T cell receptor beta chains from one sample, sequenced in a study of early T cells in non-severe SARS-CoV-2 infection. TCRdb reanalysed the 5' RACE reads using MiXCR and keeps one entry per CDR3 protein. The data hold around 44,000 distinct CDR3 sequences, with around 9.5% observed a single time. The sample comprised whole blood. The source is an adult who was a healthcare worker with PCR-confirmed SARS-CoV-2 infection or an uninfected control (not recorded which).

The chain links TRBV28 to TRBJ2-5; possibly TRBD1 or TRBD2 for D (5 bases each). The CDR3 consists of 12 residues. Germline lookup yields CDR1 MDHEN and CDR2 SYDVKM. Trimming left V 5 bases short and J 5 bases short, with 9 bases between. CDR3 DNA sequence: TGTGCCAGCAGTCGGGACGGGGAGACCCAGTACTTC. It translates to CASSRDGETQYF.

This clonotype was recorded a few times. The chain couples TRBV7-6 to TRBJ2-5, with TRBD1 matching 10 bases. CDR3 length: 18 residues. Trimming removed 5 bases from V and 4 bases from J; junction bases left unmatched: 16. Germline V gene lookup returns CDR1 SGHVS and CDR2 FNYEAQ. As DNA, the CDR3 is TGTGCCAGCAGCCGAGGGTGGGTTCCGGGACAGGGGATAGAGACCCAGTACTTC. This codes for CASSRGWVPGQGIETQYF. The complete variable domain, with remaining parts taken from reference TRBV7-6 and TRBJ2-5, reads GAGVSQSPRYKVTKRGQDVALRCDPISGHVSLYWYRQALGQGPEFLTYFNYEAQQDKSGLPNDRFSAERPEGSISTLTIQRTEQRDSAMYRCASSRGWVPGQGIETQYFGPGTRLLVL.

A word on this clonotype: A much larger clone lies a single base off, so this may be a read error. This sequence joins TRBV27 and TRBJ2-7; 9 bases map to TRBD1. V gave up 4 bases and J gave up 9 bases; unmatched junction bases: 13. CDR3 length: 15 amino acids. Germline V lookup: CDR1 MNHEY, CDR2 SMNVEV (reference sequence). The CDR3 loop is CASSWDRALSSGQYF. The DNA of the CDR3 is TGTGCCAGCAGTTGGGACAGGGCACTTTCGAGCGGGCAGTACTTC.

The chain recombines TRBV2 with TRBJ2-4, with a possible D match to TRBD1 (6 bases). Trimming left V 4 bases short and J 11 bases short, with 9 bases between. Germline CDR1 SNHLY, CDR2 FYNNEI. This CDR3 has 11 amino acids. CDR3 in amino acids: CASSAGTLQYF. As DNA, the CDR3 is TGTGCCAGCAGTGCTGGGACACTTCAGTACTTC.

This rearrangement joins TRBV28 to TRBJ1-2; D is uncertain. The germline CDR1 and CDR2 sequences are MDHEN and SYDVKM. The CDR3 has 12 residues. The V and J ends lost 4 bases and 3 bases respectively, with 6 bases between them. CDR3 bases: TGTGCCAGCAGTTGGTTTGACTATGGCTACACCTTC. Translation gives CASSWFDYGYTF.

This clonotype has a count of ten or more. The rearrangement uses TRBV5-5 and TRBJ2-1, with a possible D match to TRBD2 (5 bases). This CDR3 comprises 12 residues. Germline V gene data show CDR1 as SGHKS and CDR2 as YYEKEE (reference sequence). The germline V and J ends were trimmed by 1 base and 12 bases, with 11 bases remaining between them. The CDR3 region is CASSLNIRGQFF. CDR3 DNA sequence: TGTGCCAGCAGCTTGAATATCCGGGGGCAGTTCTTC.

This clonotype showed up many times. The chain uses TRBV5-1 and TRBJ2-1; TRBD2 matches at 10 bases. The CDR3 consists of 14 residues. Germline CDR1 is SGHRS and CDR2 is YFSETQ. V lost 2 bases and J lost 8; bases outside the gene matches: 4. The CDR3 loop is CASSFQREGDEQFF. DNA for the CDR3: TGCGCCAGCAGCTTCCAGCGGGAGGGCGATGAGCAGTTCTTC.

This clonotype was counted many times. This CDR3 is CSATTGTEAFF. The CDR3 region has the DNA TGCAGTGCTACTACAGGGACTGAAGCTTTCTTT. V is TRBV20-1 and J is TRBJ1-1; TRBD1 is a possible D gene (6 bases). This CDR3 comprises 11 residues. V lost 4 bases and J lost 5, with 8 bases in between. Germline values: CDR1 DFQATT, CDR2 SNEGSKA (reference sequence).

The CDR3 protein is CASSLWTSGRGEQFF. The CDR3 DNA sequence: TGTGCCAGCAGTCTGTGGACTAGCGGGAGAGGTGAGCAGTTCTTC. The genes are TRBV12-3 or TRBV12-4 and TRBJ2-1; 13 bases map to TRBD2. V trimming: 5 bases; J trimming: 9 bases; junction bases outside the gene matches: 7. This CDR3 has 15 residues.

There are many counts of this clonotype. In nucleotides, the CDR3 is TGTGCCAGCAGTCTACCGGGTATAGGATACGAGCAGTACTTC. This sequence encodes CASSLPGIGYEQYF. The J gene is TRBJ2-7, the V gene TRBV28; no firm D call. Germline CDR1 MDHEN, CDR2 SYDVKM. The ends were cut back, 5 bases at V and 4 bases at J, with 15 bases in the middle. The CDR3 extends over 14 amino acids.

This clonotype was counted many times. The chain recombines TRBV29-1 with TRBJ1-2; D is unresolved. Germline-derived CDR1 and CDR2 are SQVTM and ANQGSEA. With 0 bases removed from V and 0 bases from J, the gap between germline ends came to 11 bases. The CDR3 contains 15 residues. CDR3 amino acids: CSVEDQGSPNYGYTF. CDR3 sequence (DNA): TGCAGCGTTGAAGATCAAGGATCACCTAACTATGGCTACACCTTC.

This clonotype came up many times. The rearrangement uses TRBV29-1 and TRBJ2-1; 7 bases agree with TRBD1. The CDR3 length is 12 residues. With 3 bases clipped from V and 4 bases from J, the junction kept 0 bases outside the gene matches. Germline assignment: CDR1 SQVTM and CDR2 ANQGSEA. CDR3 protein: CSVEGQYNEQFF. As DNA, the CDR3 is TGCAGCGTTGAGGGACAGTACAATGAGCAGTTCTTC.

Ten or more counts support this clonotype. The gene calls are TRBV18 and TRBJ2-2; D gene unclear. The CDR3 length is 18 residues. CDR1 and CDR2 from the germline V gene are KGHSH and LQKENI. With 3 bases removed from V and 3 bases from J, the gap between germline ends came to 20 bases. In DNA, the CDR3 is TGTGCCAGCTCACCCATGCCTGTCCGGTCCTGGGACACCGGGGAGCTGTTTTTT. Amino acids: CASSPMPVRSWDTGELFF.

This clonotype was seen repeatedly, ten times or more. The rearrangement uses TRBV7-9 and TRBJ2-5; 8 bases are a match to TRBD2. CDR3 length equals 16 residues. The germline V gene encodes CDR1 SEHNR and CDR2 FQNEAQ (reference sequence). V shed 5 bases and J 5 bases; nucleotides not matched to a gene: 13. The CDR3 sequence is CASSPPLGGRRETQYF. Here the CDR3 DNA reads TGTGCCAGCAGCCCCCCCTTGGGCGGGAGGAGGGAGACCCAGTACTTC.

This clonotype came up many times. The chain is built from TRBV10-3 and TRBJ2-1; D is perhaps TRBD1 (6 bases). Trimming took off 7 bases at V and 0 bases at J, with 16 bases between the two ends. Germline CDR1 and CDR2: ENHRY and SYGVKD. This CDR3 has 16 amino acids. Here the CDR3 reads CAIKSDSLSSYNEQFF. For the CDR3, the DNA is TGTGCCATCAAATCGGACAGCTTGAGCTCCTACAATGAGCAGTTCTTC.

This clonotype has a handful of counts. The chain is built from TRBV15 and TRBJ2-2, with D perhaps matching TRBD2 (6 bases). The CDR3 consists of 14 residues. The germline V gene encodes CDR1 LNHNV and CDR2 YYDKDF (reference sequence). Trimming shortened V by 1 base and J by 6 bases, and 9 bases separated the two germline ends. The CDR3, as DNA: TGTGCCACCAGCAGAGCGGGGGACGCCGGGGAGCTGTTTTTT. It codes for CATSRAGDAGELFF.

The rearrangement uses TRBV12-3 or TRBV12-4 and TRBJ2-1; either TRBD1 or TRBD2 may fit D (5 bases each). The V and J ends lost 4 bases and 5 bases respectively, with 12 bases between them. The CDR3 extends over 14 amino acids. CDR3 in amino acids: CASSSRDPDNEQFF. DNA for the CDR3: TGTGCCAGCAGTTCCCGGGACCCTGACAATGAGCAGTTCTTC.

This clonotype was seen ten or more times. The chain is built from TRBV6-6 and TRBJ1-6; the D is unclear. Trimming took off 7 bases at V and 5 bases at J, with 12 bases between the two ends. CDR1 is MNHNY and CDR2 is SVGAGI in the germline V gene (reference sequence). The CDR3 loop spans 14 amino acids. CDR3 in amino acids: CASNPREDNSPLHF. Written as DNA, the CDR3 is TGTGCCAGCAATCCTAGGGAGGATAATTCACCCCTCCACTTT.

In its sample, this clonotype was seen many times. The chain employs TRBV20-1 and TRBJ2-1; 7 bases match TRBD1. V lost 3 bases and J lost 8; bases outside the gene matches: 4. The CDR3 length is 12 residues. Germline lookup yields CDR1 DFQATT and CDR2 SNEGSKA (reference sequence). The CDR3 loop is CSASPTGDEQFF. The CDR3 DNA follows: TGCAGTGCTAGTCCAACAGGGGATGAGCAGTTCTTC.

This clonotype showed up just a few times. The chain couples TRBV28 to TRBJ1-2, with D maybe TRBD1 (5 bases). Trimming cost V 6 bases and J 8 bases, with 22 bases left between them. The CDR3 is 15 residues long. Per the germline V gene, CDR1 is MDHEN and CDR2 is SYDVKM. DNA for the CDR3: TGTGCCAGCAGACCGACTGGACGGAGGGGTCGGGGCTACACCTTC. This gives the protein CASRPTGRRGRGYTF.

This clonotype was observed at least ten times. V usage is TRBV4-1 and J usage is TRBJ2-7; 9 bases are shared with TRBD2. The CDR3 is 16 amino acids. Unmatched junction bases numbered 9, after V lost 4 bases and J lost 2 bases. Per germline, CDR1 MGHRA and CDR2 YSYEKL. The CDR3 loop reads CASSPGAGGPTYEQYF. As DNA, the CDR3 is TGCGCCAGCAGCCCCGGCGCGGGAGGGCCCACCTACGAGCAGTACTTC.

This clonotype was seen only a few times. This rearrangement joins TRBV7-2 to TRBJ2-7; D remains unclear. CDR1 SGHTA and CDR2 FQGNSA come from the germline V gene. The CDR3 has 11 amino acids. V gave up 5 bases and J gave up 9 bases, with 11 bases separating them. The CDR3 loop reads CASSANGRQYF. The DNA of the CDR3 is TGTGCCAGCAGCGCCAATGGTAGGCAGTACTTC.

This clonotype has only a few counts. The chain links TRBV5-8 to TRBJ2-2; D possibly uses TRBD1 or TRBD2 (5 bases each). The CDR3 loop spans 16 amino acids. V dropped 4 bases and J dropped 0 bases, with 13 bases sitting between them. CDR1 and CDR2 (germline): SGHTS, YDEGEE. In DNA form, the CDR3 reads TGTGCCAGCAGCCAAGGGACCGTGACGAACACCGGGGAGCTGTTTTTT. This gives the protein CASSQGTVTNTGELFF.

Comment on this clonotype: Being one base from a much bigger clone, this may be a read error. Given the absence of the conserved phenylalanine or tryptophan at the CDR3 end, a read error is likely. The chain has TRBV12-3 or TRBV12-4 and TRBJ2-7, with 12 nucleotides matching TRBD2. The CDR3 length is 16 residues. With 4 bases clipped from V and 2 bases from J, the junction kept 6 bases outside the gene matches. CDR3 in amino acids: CASSSLGLAGPYEQYI. The CDR3 DNA reads TGTGCCAGCAGTTCATTGGGACTAGCGGGTCCCTACGAGCAGTACATC.

This clonotype was seen repeatedly, ten times or more. This sequence joins TRBV14 and TRBJ2-7; D is unresolved. V lost 4 bases, J lost 9 bases, and 13 bases lay in between. This CDR3 is built from 12 residues. The germline CDR1 and CDR2 sequences are SGHDN and FVKESK. CDR3 nucleotides: TGTGCCAGCAGCCCAAATTGGGCCGGGCAGTACTTC. Amino acids: CASSPNWAGQYF.

This clonotype was observed at least ten times. The CDR3 region has the DNA TGCAGCGTTCTGCTTCAGGGCTATGGCTACACCTTC. Translation gives CSVLLQGYGYTF. This chain joins TRBV29-1 and TRBJ1-2, with D possibly matching TRBD1 (5 bases). CDR3 size: 12 residues. In germline, CDR1 is SQVTM, CDR2 ANQGSEA. Trimming left V 5 bases short and J 4 bases short, with 11 bases between.